These 32 T cell receptor beta chains share one sample of origin, sequenced in a study of T cell responses to AZD1222 COVID-19 vaccine. The repertoire was sequenced with immunoSEQ multiplex PCR; TCRdb's copy has only in-frame clones and lacks some. Here the sample spans under 150,000 clones, over 85% being singletons. The material sequenced was peripheral blood, taken on day 0 of AZD1222 vaccination. These receptors came from an adult in good health.

The chain combines TRBV28 with TRBJ1-2; the D gene is possibly TRBD1 (6 bases). Germline CDR1 is MDHEN and CDR2 is SYDVKM. The length of the CDR3 is 14 residues. The germline V and J ends were trimmed by 4 bases and 8 bases, with 17 bases remaining between them. The CDR3 region is CASSSDRRVWGYTF. DNA for the CDR3: TGTGCCAGCAGTTCCGACAGGAGAGTATGGGGCTACACCTTC.

The rearrangement links TRBV5-1 to TRBJ2-6, with TRBD1 matching 8 bases. The CDR3 consists of 18 residues. Germline lookup yields CDR1 SGHRS and CDR2 YFSETQ. The V gene end was trimmed by 0 bases and the J gene end by 1 base; junction bases not matched to a gene: 6. The CDR3: CASSLAGDRWSGANVLTF. CDR3 in DNA: TGCGCCAGCAGCTTGGCCGGGGACAGGTGGTCTGGGGCCAACGTCCTGACTTTC.

CDR3: CASSLGGSYNSPLHF. In DNA form, the CDR3 reads TGTGCCAGCAGCTTAGGAGGCAGTTATAATTCACCCCTCCACTTT. The chain recombines TRBV11-2 with TRBJ1-6; the D is unclear. CDR1 is SGHAT and CDR2 is FQNNGV in the germline V gene. CDR3 length: 15 amino acids. Trimming removed 1 base at V and 4 bases at J, with 8 bases between.

CDR3 protein: CASSLQGIRRNSPLHF. Here the CDR3 DNA reads TGTGCCAGCAGTTTACAGGGGATTAGACGCAATTCACCCCTCCACTTT. The rearrangement joins TRBV28 to TRBJ1-6, with D possibly matching TRBD1 (6 bases). The CDR3 is 16 amino acids. V was trimmed by 2 bases and J by 7 bases, leaving 15 bases between them. Germline loops: CDR1 MDHEN, CDR2 SYDVKM. Using reference TRBV28 and TRBJ1-6 for the parts outside the CDR3, the full variable domain is DVKVTQSSRYLVKRTGEKVFLECVQDMDHENMFWYRQDPGLGLRLIYFSYDVKMKEKGDIPEGYSVSREKKERFSLILESASTNQTSMYLCASSLQGIRRNSPLHFGNGTRLTVT.

This clone was counted a single time. The rearrangement uses TRBV30 and TRBJ1-3, with D unresolved. V lost 3 bases, J lost 6 bases, and 15 bases lay in between. In germline, CDR1 is GTSNPN, CDR2 SVGIG (reference sequence). The CDR3 runs to 14 residues. CDR3 loop: CAWSPPHSENTIYF. DNA of the CDR3: TGTGCCTGGAGCCCCCCACATTCCGAAAACACCATATATTTT.

V and J are TRBV6-5 and TRBJ1-5, with D hard to call. Trimming shortened V by 8 bases and J by 1 base, and 12 bases separated the two germline ends. The CDR3 loop spans 14 amino acids. CDR1 and CDR2 from the germline V gene are MNHEY and SVGAGI. CDR3 in amino acids: CASSWGGSNQPQHF. The CDR3, as DNA: TGTGCCAGCTCGTGGGGTGGAAGCAATCAGCCCCAGCATTTT.

The chain is built from TRBV4-1 and TRBJ1-5; D unclear. Between the trimmed V and J ends, which lost 4 bases and 2 bases, there was a span of 18 bases. CDR3 length: 17 amino acids. Per germline, CDR1 MGHRA and CDR2 YSYEKL. The CDR3 nucleotides are TGCGCCAGCAGCCTTGGGCTCGGGGTGTTTGGCAATCAGCCCCAGCATTTT. Its translation is CASSLGLGVFGNQPQHF.

The chain is built from TRBV2 and TRBJ2-7; D unresolved. Germline loops: CDR1 SNHLY, CDR2 FYNNEI. The CDR3 runs to 10 residues. V lost 7 bases and J lost 6, with 7 bases in between. The chain's CDR3 is CASNTGEQYF. In nucleotides, the CDR3 is TGTGCCAGCAATACTGGCGAGCAGTACTTC. The full variable domain, rest sourced from reference TRBV2 and TRBJ2-7, is EPEVTQTPSHQVTQMGQEVILRCVPISNHLYFYWYRQILGQKVEFLVSFYNNEISEKSEIFDDQFSVERPDGSNFTLKIRSTKLEDSAMYFCASNTGEQYFGPGTRLTVT.

This chain links TRBV27 with TRBJ2-7; TRBD1 is a possible D gene (5 bases). Trimming took 1 base from V and 3 from J, leaving 16 bases between them. CDR1 and CDR2 (germline): MNHEY, SMNVEV (reference sequence). The CDR3 has 16 amino acids. The CDR3 here is CASSLLGAGQNYEQYF. CDR3 in DNA: TGTGCCAGCAGTTTATTAGGGGCAGGGCAAAACTACGAGCAGTACTTC.

The chain recombines TRBV18 with TRBJ2-1; D possibly corresponds to TRBD2 (5 bases). Trimming removed 5 bases from V and 6 bases from J, with 14 bases in between. This CDR3 region has 14 residues. In germline, CDR1 is KGHSH, CDR2 LQKENI. The CDR3 coding sequence is TGTGCCAGCTCAAGAGGGTTGTTGGGCAATGAGCAGTTCTTC. Translated, it gives CASSRGLLGNEQFF.

The chain uses TRBV6-5 and TRBJ2-7, with 10 positions matching TRBD2. The CDR3 is 16 amino acids. J lost 2 bases, V lost 4 bases, and 8 bases had no gene match. Germline CDR1 MNHEY, CDR2 SVGAGI. In DNA, the CDR3 is TGTGCCAGCAGTTTTTCCAGCGGGAGGGCCACCTACGAGCAGTACTTC. This sequence encodes CASSFSSGRATYEQYF.

The chain employs TRBV7-8 and TRBJ2-3; no definite D call. This CDR3 spans 12 amino acids. V was shortened by 5 bases and J by 11 bases, with 14 bases between the two germline ends. Germline CDR1 and CDR2: SGHVS and FQNEAQ. CDR3 amino acids: CASSPPSAVQYF. CDR3 coding DNA: TGTGCCAGCAGCCCCCCCTCCGCTGTGCAGTATTTT. The full variable domain, in which reference TRBV7-8 and TRBJ2-3 provide the parts outside the CDR3, is GAGVSQSPRYKVAKRGQDVALRCDPISGHVSLFWYQQALGQGPEFLTYFQNEAQLDKSGLPSDRFFAERPEGSVSTLKIQRTQQEDSAVYLCASSPPSAVQYFGPGTRLTVL.

V gene TRBV19 combines with J gene TRBJ2-6; D remains ambiguous. V dropped 9 bases and J dropped 0 bases, with 12 bases sitting between them. Per the germline V gene, CDR1 is LNHDA and CDR2 is SQIVND (reference sequence). CDR3 length: 15 amino acids. CDR3 coding DNA: TGTGCCAGCGGACGGACGACCTCTGGGGCCAACGTCCTGACTTTC. Amino acids: CASGRTTSGANVLTF.

This clone was seen a few times. This chain connects TRBV7-9 to TRBJ1-3; a possible D gene is TRBD1 (5 bases). The V gene lost 6 bases and the J gene lost 3 bases, with 12 bases spanning the gap. Germline CDR1 and CDR2: SEHNR and FQNEAQ (reference sequence). The CDR3 covers 14 residues. The CDR3 DNA follows: TGTGCCAGCAGTTGGGAGGGGCTTGGAAACACCATATATTTT. As protein: CASSWEGLGNTIYF.

The V gene is TRBV19, the J gene TRBJ2-2; 8 nucleotides agree with TRBD2. This CDR3 region has 16 residues. After removal of 5 bases from V and 7 bases from J, the junction contained 12 bases not matched to a gene. CDR1 is LNHDA and CDR2 is SQIVND in the germline V gene (reference sequence). CDR3 region: CASSGSSGPPGGELFF. The DNA of the CDR3 is TGTGCCAGTAGTGGTTCTAGCGGGCCGCCCGGCGGGGAGCTGTTTTTT.

The gene calls are TRBV5-1 and TRBJ1-5; D not certain. Trimming removed 0 bases from V and 7 bases from J, with 8 bases in between. Germline lookup yields CDR1 SGHRS and CDR2 YFSETQ. This CDR3 region has 13 residues. CDR3 DNA: TGCGCCAGCAGCTTGGGGGCCGGGCAGCCCCAGCATTTT. It is translated as CASSLGAGQPQHF.

V is TRBV10-3 and J is TRBJ2-7; no definite D call. V lost 8 bases and J lost 1, with 9 bases in between. Per the germline V gene, CDR1 is ENHRY and CDR2 is SYGVKD. The CDR3 is made up of 12 amino acids. Here the CDR3 reads CAIGSGSYEQYF. The CDR3 region has the DNA TGTGCCATCGGTAGTGGATCCTACGAGCAGTACTTC.

V usage is TRBV23-1 and J usage is TRBJ1-3; D is perhaps TRBD1 (5 bases). TRBV23-1 falls under the ORF class, with uncertain function. The V end was cut by 9 bases, the J end by 1 base, with 16 bases between. This CDR3 has 15 residues. The CDR3: CASPILQVSGNTIYF. The CDR3 DNA is TGCGCCAGTCCGATTTTACAGGTATCTGGAAACACCATATATTTT.

The genes are TRBV5-3 and TRBJ1-5; D gene unclear. TRBV5-3 is marked as an open reading frame, function uncertain. Trimming took off 2 bases at V and 5 bases at J, with 2 bases between the two ends. The CDR3 is 11 residues long. The CDR3 is CARSFDQPQHF. In DNA, the CDR3 is TGTGCCAGAAGCTTTGATCAGCCCCAGCATTTT.

The chain couples TRBV2 to TRBJ1-1; possible D gene TRBD1, 5 bases. Germline V gene data show CDR1 as SNHLY and CDR2 as FYNNEI. V was shortened by 7 bases and J by 1 base, with 22 bases between the two germline ends. CDR3 length: 17 residues. CDR3 in amino acids: CASIYGRQGFRNTEAFF. The CDR3 DNA follows: TGTGCCAGCATTTACGGGCGGCAGGGTTTCCGGAACACTGAAGCTTTCTTT. The full variable domain, with the rest looked up from reference TRBV2 and TRBJ1-1, is EPEVTQTPSHQVTQMGQEVILRCVPISNHLYFYWYRQILGQKVEFLVSFYNNEISEKSEIFDDQFSVERPDGSNFTLKIRSTKLEDSAMYFCASIYGRQGFRNTEAFFGQGTRLTVV.

The gene calls are TRBV4-2 and TRBJ2-1, with 14 nucleotides matching TRBD2. The CDR3 totals 15 residues. From germline, CDR1 is LGHNA and CDR2 YNFKEQ. Germline trimming cut 4 bases from V and 6 bases from J; bases unmatched to any gene: 2. The CDR3 reads CASSRGLAGANEQFF. CDR3 DNA sequence: TGTGCCAGCAGCCGGGGACTAGCGGGGGCCAATGAGCAGTTCTTC.

The chain joins TRBV30 to TRBJ1-1; D gene unclear. V shed 0 bases and J shed 3 bases, with 14 bases lying between them. CDR3 length equals 15 residues. From germline, CDR1 is GTSNPN and CDR2 SVGIG (reference sequence). CDR3 in amino acids: CAWSVFPGWDTEAFF. The CDR3, as DNA: TGTGCCTGGAGTGTTTTCCCGGGATGGGACACTGAAGCTTTCTTT.

The chain couples TRBV6-5 to TRBJ1-1; perhaps TRBD1 as D (5 bases). Germline V gene data show CDR1 as MNHEY and CDR2 as SVGAGI. Trimming took 6 bases from V and 1 from J, leaving 9 bases between them. The CDR3 contains 13 residues. The CDR3 coding sequence is TGTGCCAGCAGAGGGGACGGGAACACTGAAGCTTTCTTT. Residues: CASRGDGNTEAFF.

The chain carries TRBV6-1 and TRBJ2-3; D is uncertain. Germline assignment: CDR1 MNHNS and CDR2 SASEGT. The CDR3 spans 13 residues. Trimming removed 3 bases at V and 5 bases at J, with 9 bases between. CDR3 in amino acids: CASSEVGRDTQYF. CDR3 nucleotides: TGTGCCAGCAGTGAGGTCGGCCGAGATACGCAGTATTTT.

V usage is TRBV27 and J usage is TRBJ1-5; a possible D gene is TRBD1 (5 bases). This CDR3 is 13 amino acids long. The germline V and J ends were trimmed by 10 bases and 7 bases, with 17 bases remaining between them. Germline V gene data show CDR1 as MNHEY and CDR2 as SMNVEV (reference sequence). The CDR3 sequence is CATPPSWDQPQHF. In DNA, the CDR3 is TGTGCCACCCCGCCCAGCTGGGACCAGCCCCAGCATTTT.

This clone was found a few times. The rearrangement joins TRBV4-1 to TRBJ1-1; perhaps TRBD1 as D (5 bases). CDR3 length: 14 amino acids. Germline CDR1 reads MGHRA; CDR2 reads YSYEKL. With 2 bases removed from V and 5 bases from J, the gap between germline ends came to 12 bases. Here the CDR3 reads CASSQHRGGTEAFF. The DNA for the CDR3 is TGCGCCAGCAGCCAACACCGGGGGGGAACTGAAGCTTTCTTT.

This chain links TRBV6-5 with TRBJ1-1; no firm D call. V was clipped by 6 bases and J by 0 bases, with 8 bases between them. The CDR3 length is 13 residues. In germline, CDR1 is MNHEY, CDR2 SVGAGI. Written as DNA, the CDR3 is TGTGCCAGCAGGCCTATTATGAACACTGAAGCTTTCTTT. It codes for CASRPIMNTEAFF.

The chain links TRBV12-3 or TRBV12-4 to TRBJ2-5; no firm D call. The V gene lost 1 base and the J gene lost 8 bases, with 11 bases spanning the gap. The CDR3 length is 13 residues. The CDR3 nucleotides are TGTGCCAGCAGTTTAGAAACGGTGGTAACCCAGTACTTC. It encodes CASSLETVVTQYF.

The rearrangement uses TRBV6-5 and TRBJ2-7; D unresolved. The CDR3 runs to 10 residues. V was pared by 6 bases and J by 3 bases, with 3 bases between. From germline, CDR1 is MNHEY and CDR2 SVGAGI. CDR3 sequence (DNA): TGTGCCAGCAGGAACTACGAGCAGTACTTC. It is translated as CASRNYEQYF.

This clone was observed a few times. This sequence joins TRBV28 and TRBJ1-2; 7 nucleotides agree with TRBD1. The CDR3 totals 13 residues. Looked up from germline, CDR1 is MDHEN and CDR2 is SYDVKM. V lost 3 bases, J lost 7 bases, and 5 bases stayed unmatched. The CDR3 loop is CASSFRQGGGYTF. Written as DNA, the CDR3 is TGTGCCAGCAGTTTTAGACAGGGAGGTGGCTACACCTTC.

This clone was recorded a few times. The chain is built from TRBV14 and TRBJ1-6; 8 bases are shared with TRBD1. V shed 1 base, J shed 7 bases, and the junction held 3 bases outside the gene matches. CDR3 length equals 15 residues. In germline, CDR1 is SGHDN, CDR2 FVKESK. The CDR3 is CASSQAGQGNSPLHF. Written as DNA, the CDR3 is TGTGCCAGCAGCCAAGCAGGACAGGGAAATTCACCCCTCCACTTT.

The rearrangement uses TRBV19 and TRBJ1-5, with a weak D call TRBD1 (6 bases). V dropped 2 bases and J dropped 7 bases, with 18 bases sitting between them. Germline V lookup: CDR1 LNHDA, CDR2 SQIVND (reference sequence). The CDR3 is 16 residues long. The CDR3 coding sequence is TGTGCCAGTAGTATACACTACAGGGATGAAGGACAGCCCCAGCATTTT. Translated, it gives CASSIHYRDEGQPQHF.